Sequencing of this T cell receptor beta chain was carried out in a study of blood T cells in healthy people across ages. This clonotype showed up many times. As yet, its antigen is unknown. Caucasian, healthy and from Russia, the donors were aged between about 6 and 90. Study conclusions and caveats: Donor CMV infection status was unknown, possibly confounding age-related changes in expanded clonotypes. Roughly linear declines in TCR beta diversity per million T cells occurred with age. Donors of long life had a larger count of naive CD4+ cells and greater diversity than aged donors.

A second PCR, run for 7 to 11 cycles, used a sample-barcoded 5' primer plus a J-beta primer mix. Using its own MiXCR run on the 5' RACE reads, TCRdb lists one record per CDR3 protein. The table lists about 1.7 million distinct CDR3 sequences, approximately 28% of them singletons. The CDR3 sequence is 14 residues long. Trimming stripped 10 bases from V and 0 bases from J, with 10 bases between. Germline lookup yields CDR1 MDHEN and CDR2 SYDVKM. Sequenced: blood. The V and J genes are TRBV28 and TRBJ2-6; D unclear. The source is a woman aged 25-40 years in good health. CDR3 nucleotides: TGTGCCACCTCACTATACTCTGGGGCCAACGTCCTGACTTTC. Encoded protein: CATSLYSGANVLTF.